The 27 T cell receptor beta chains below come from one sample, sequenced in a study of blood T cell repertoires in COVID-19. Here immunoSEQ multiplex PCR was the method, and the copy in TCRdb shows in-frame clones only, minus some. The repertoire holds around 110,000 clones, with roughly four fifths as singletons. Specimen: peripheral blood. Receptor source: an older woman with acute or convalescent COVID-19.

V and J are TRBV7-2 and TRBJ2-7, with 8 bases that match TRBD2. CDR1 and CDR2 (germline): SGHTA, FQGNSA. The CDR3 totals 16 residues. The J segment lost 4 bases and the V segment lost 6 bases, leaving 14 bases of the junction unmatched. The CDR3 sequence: CASSHRSGLAQYEQYF. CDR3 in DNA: TGTGCCAGCAGTCACCGATCCGGACTAGCCCAATACGAGCAGTACTTC.

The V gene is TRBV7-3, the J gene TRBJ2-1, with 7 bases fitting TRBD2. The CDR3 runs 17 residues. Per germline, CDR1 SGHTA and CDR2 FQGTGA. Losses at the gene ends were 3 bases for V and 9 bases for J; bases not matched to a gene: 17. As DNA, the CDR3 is TGTGCCAGCAGCTTCGATGGTGGCGGGAGTGGTAGTCGTGAGCAGTTCTTC. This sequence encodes CASSFDGGGSGSREQFF.

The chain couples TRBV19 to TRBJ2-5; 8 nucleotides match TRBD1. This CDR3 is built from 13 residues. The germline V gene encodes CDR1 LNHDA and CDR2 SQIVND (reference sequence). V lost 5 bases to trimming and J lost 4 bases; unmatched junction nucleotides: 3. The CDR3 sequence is CASSEQGGETQYF. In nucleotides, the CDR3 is TGTGCCAGTAGTGAACAGGGGGGAGAGACCCAGTACTTC.

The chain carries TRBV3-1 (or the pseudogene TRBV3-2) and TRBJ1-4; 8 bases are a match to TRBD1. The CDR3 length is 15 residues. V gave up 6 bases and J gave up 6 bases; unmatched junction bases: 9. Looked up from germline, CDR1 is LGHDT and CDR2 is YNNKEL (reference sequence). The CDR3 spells CASSHTGDRYEKLFF. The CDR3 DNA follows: TGTGCCAGCAGTCACACAGGGGACAGGTATGAAAAACTGTTTTTT.

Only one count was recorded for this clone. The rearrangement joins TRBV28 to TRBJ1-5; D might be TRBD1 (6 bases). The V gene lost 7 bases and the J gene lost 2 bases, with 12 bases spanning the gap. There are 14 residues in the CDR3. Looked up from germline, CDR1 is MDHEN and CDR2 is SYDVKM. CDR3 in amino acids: CASTQGGGNQPQHF. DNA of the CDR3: TGTGCCAGCACCCAAGGGGGTGGCAATCAGCCCCAGCATTTT.

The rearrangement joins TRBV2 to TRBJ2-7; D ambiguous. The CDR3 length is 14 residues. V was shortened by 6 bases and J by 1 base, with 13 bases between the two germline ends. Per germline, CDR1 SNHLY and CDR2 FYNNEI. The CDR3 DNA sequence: TGTGCCAGCAGACGCGAAGACTTGTCCTACGAGCAGTACTTC. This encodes CASRREDLSYEQYF.

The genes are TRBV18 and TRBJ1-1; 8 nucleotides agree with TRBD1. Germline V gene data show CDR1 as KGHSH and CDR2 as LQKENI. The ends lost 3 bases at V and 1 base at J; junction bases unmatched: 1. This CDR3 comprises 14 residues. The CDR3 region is CASSPTGGNTEAFF. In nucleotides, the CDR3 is TGTGCCAGCTCACCCACAGGGGGGAACACTGAAGCTTTCTTT.

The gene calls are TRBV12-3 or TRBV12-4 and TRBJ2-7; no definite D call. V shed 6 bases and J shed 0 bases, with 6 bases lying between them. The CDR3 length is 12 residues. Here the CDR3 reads CASSPSSYEQYF. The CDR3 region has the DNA TGTGCCAGCAGCCCTTCCTCCTACGAGCAGTACTTC.

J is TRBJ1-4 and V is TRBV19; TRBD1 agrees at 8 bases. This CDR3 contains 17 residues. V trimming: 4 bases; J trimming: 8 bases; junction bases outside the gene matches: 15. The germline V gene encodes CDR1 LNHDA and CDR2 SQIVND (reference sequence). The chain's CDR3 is CASSTPGQVDLGEKLFF. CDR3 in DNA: TGTGCCAGTAGTACACCGGGACAGGTCGACTTGGGGGAAAAACTGTTTTTT.

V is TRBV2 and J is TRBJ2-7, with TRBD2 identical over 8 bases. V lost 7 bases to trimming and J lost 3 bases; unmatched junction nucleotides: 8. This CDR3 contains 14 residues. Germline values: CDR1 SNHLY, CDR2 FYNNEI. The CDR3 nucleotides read TGTGCCAGCACCCAGGGACTAGTGCACTACGAGCAGTACTTC. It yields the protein CASTQGLVHYEQYF.

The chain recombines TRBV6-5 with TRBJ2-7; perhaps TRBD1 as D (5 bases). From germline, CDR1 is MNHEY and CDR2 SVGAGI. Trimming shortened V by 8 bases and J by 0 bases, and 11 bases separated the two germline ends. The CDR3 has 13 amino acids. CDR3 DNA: TGTGCCAGCGCAGGGCGAGGCTCCTACGAGCAGTACTTC. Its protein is CASAGRGSYEQYF.

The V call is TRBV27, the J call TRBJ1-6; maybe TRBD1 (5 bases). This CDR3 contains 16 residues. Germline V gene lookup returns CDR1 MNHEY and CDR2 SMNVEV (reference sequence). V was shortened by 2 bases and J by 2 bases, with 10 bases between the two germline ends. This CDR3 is CASSLGGAPYNSPLHF. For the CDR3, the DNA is TGTGCCAGCAGTTTAGGAGGGGCCCCCTATAATTCACCCCTCCACTTT.

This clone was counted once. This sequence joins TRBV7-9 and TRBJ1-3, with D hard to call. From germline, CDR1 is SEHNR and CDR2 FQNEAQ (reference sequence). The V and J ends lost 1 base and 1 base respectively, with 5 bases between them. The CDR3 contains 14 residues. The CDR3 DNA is TGTGCCAGCAGCTTAGGAGGATCTGGAAACACCATATATTTT. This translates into CASSLGGSGNTIYF. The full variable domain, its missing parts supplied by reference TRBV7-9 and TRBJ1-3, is DTGVSQNPRHKITKRGQNVTFRCDPISEHNRLYWYRQTLGQGPEFLTYFQNEAQLEKSRLLSDRFSAERPKGSFSTLEIQRTEQGDSAMYLCASSLGGSGNTIYFGEGSWLTVV.

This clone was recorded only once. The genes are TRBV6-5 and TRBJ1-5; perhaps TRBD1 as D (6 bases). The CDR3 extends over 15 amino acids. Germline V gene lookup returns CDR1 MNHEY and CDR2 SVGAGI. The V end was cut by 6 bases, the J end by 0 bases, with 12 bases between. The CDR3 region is CASRSTGYSNQPQHF. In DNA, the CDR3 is TGTGCCAGCAGATCGACAGGCTATAGCAATCAGCCCCAGCATTTT.

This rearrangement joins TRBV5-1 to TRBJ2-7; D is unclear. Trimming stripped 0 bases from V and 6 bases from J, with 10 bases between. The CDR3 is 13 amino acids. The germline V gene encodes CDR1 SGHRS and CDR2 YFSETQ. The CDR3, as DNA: TGCGCCAGCAGCTTGGACAGAGTCCCCGAGCAGTACTTC. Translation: CASSLDRVPEQYF.

CDR3 bases: TGTGCCAGCAGCTTGAGGGCTTACAATGAGCAGTTCTTC. Its protein product is CASSLRAYNEQFF. V is TRBV7-2 and J is TRBJ2-1; D possibly corresponds to TRBD2 (5 bases). Germline V gene data show CDR1 as SGHTA and CDR2 as FQGNSA. The CDR3 has 13 amino acids. The V end lost 3 bases, the J end lost 4 bases, and 7 bases lay between the germline ends.

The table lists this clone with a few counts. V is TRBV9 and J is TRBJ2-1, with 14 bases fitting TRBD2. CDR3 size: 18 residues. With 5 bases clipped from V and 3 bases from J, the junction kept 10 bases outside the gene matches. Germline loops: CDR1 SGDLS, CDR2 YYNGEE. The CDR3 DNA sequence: TGTGCCAGCAGTCCGGGACTAGCGGGAGAGGTCGGCTACAATGAGCAGTTCTTC. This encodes CASSPGLAGEVGYNEQFF. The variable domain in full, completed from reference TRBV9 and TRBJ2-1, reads DSGVTQTPKHLITATGQRVTLRCSPRSGDLSVYWYQQSLDQGLQFLIQYYNGEERAKGNILERFSAQQFPDLHSELNLSSLELGDSALYFCASSPGLAGEVGYNEQFFGPGTRLTVL.

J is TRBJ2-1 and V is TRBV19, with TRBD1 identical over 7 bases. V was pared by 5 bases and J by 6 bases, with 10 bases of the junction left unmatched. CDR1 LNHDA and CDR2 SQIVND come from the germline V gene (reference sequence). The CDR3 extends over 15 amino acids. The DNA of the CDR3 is TGTGCCAGTAGTCCAGAGACAGGGTGGGGCAATGAGCAGTTCTTC. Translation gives CASSPETGWGNEQFF.

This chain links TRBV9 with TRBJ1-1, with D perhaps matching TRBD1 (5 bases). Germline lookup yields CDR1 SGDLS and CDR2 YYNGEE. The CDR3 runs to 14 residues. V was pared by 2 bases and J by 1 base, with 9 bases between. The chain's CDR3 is CASSVVTANTEAFF. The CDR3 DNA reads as TGTGCCAGCAGCGTCGTGACAGCGAACACTGAAGCTTTCTTT.

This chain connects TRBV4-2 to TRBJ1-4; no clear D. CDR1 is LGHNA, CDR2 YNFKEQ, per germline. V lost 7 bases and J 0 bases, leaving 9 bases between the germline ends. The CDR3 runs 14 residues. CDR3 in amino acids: CASKLGPTNEKLFF. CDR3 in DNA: TGTGCCAGCAAACTAGGACCAACTAATGAAAAACTGTTTTTT.

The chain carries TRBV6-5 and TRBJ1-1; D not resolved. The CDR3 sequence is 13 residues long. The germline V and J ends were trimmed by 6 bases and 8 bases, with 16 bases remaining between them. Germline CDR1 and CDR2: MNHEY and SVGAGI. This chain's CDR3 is CASRVTYEAEAFF. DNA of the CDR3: TGTGCCAGCAGAGTGACATATGAAGCCGAAGCTTTCTTT.

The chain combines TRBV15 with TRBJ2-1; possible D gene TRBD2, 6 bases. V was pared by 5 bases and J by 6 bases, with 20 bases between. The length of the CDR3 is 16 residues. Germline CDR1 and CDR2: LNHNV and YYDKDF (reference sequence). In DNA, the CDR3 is TGTGCCACCAGCCCAATTTACGGTCACGGGGGCAATGAGCAGTTCTTC. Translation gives CATSPIYGHGGNEQFF.

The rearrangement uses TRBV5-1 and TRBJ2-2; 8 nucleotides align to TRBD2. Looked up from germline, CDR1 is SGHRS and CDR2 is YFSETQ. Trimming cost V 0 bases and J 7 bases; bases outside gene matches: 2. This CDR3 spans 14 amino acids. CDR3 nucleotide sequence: TGCGCCAGCAGCTTGGGGAGCGGGAGCGGGGAGCTGTTTTTT. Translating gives CASSLGSGSGELFF.

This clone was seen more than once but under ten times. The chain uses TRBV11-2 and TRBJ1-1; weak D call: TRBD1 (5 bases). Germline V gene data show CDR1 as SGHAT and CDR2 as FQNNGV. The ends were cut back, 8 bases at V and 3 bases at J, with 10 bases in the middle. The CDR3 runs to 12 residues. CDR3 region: CASEQGDTEAFF. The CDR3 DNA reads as TGTGCCAGCGAGCAGGGCGACACTGAAGCTTTCTTT.

This chain's CDR3 is CASSLRTSGRDEQFF. CDR3 DNA sequence: TGTGCCAGCAGCCTACGGACTAGTGGGCGGGATGAGCAGTTCTTC. V and J are TRBV7-9 and TRBJ2-1; TRBD2 matches at 7 bases. This CDR3 is built from 15 residues. Germline values: CDR1 SEHNR, CDR2 FQNEAQ (reference sequence). The trim removed 5 bases at V and 8 bases at J, leaving 12 bases unmatched.

The CDR3 DNA is TGTGCCAGCAGCCAAGCTTCCGGCTACACCTTC. As protein: CASSQASGYTF. The chain carries TRBV3-1 (or the pseudogene TRBV3-2) and TRBJ1-2; D remains unclear. V lost 1 base and J 8 bases, leaving 5 bases between the germline ends. Germline V gene sequence: CDR1 LGHDT, CDR2 YNNKEL (reference sequence). The CDR3 runs 11 residues.

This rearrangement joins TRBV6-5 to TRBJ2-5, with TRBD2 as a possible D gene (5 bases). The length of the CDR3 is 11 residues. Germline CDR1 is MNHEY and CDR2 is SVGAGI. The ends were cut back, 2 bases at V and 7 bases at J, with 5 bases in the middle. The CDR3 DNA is TGTGCCAGCAGTTACGCGGGGACCCAGTACTTC. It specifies CASSYAGTQYF.